This T cell receptor beta chain was obtained from a study of blood T cell repertoires in COVID-19. About the research overall: Acute and convalescent COVID-19 samples came from the United States, Italy and Spain. Sample material is recorded as cDNA or gDNA derived from T cells, B-cell-depleted T cells, or PBMCs.

V shed 10 bases and J 3 bases; nucleotides not matched to a gene: 18. The V gene's germline CDR1 is SGHRS and CDR2 YFSETQ. The CDR3 has 16 amino acids. Generated by immunoSEQ multiplex PCR, the TCRdb table keeps only in-frame clones and is missing some. The table has 200,000 to 300,000 clones, approximately 83% seen once. The count of this clone is one. Sequencing was done on a sample of peripheral blood. The receptor was isolated from a woman older than 75 with acute or convalescent COVID-19. The chain links TRBV5-1 to TRBJ2-5; TRBD1 aligns across 7 bases. DNA of the CDR3: TGCGCCCCCCCCATGTCGCAGGGGGTGTGGAAAGAGACCCAGTACTTC. Its protein is CAPPMSQGVWKETQYF.